These 21 T cell receptor beta chains originate from one sample sequenced in a study of blood T cell repertoires in COVID-19 (dated by TCRdb to about 2020). Library preparation used the immunoSEQ multiplex PCR assay. Sourced from immuneACCESS, this table was stored by TCRdb with only in-frame sequences that have V and J called. A share of the clones is absent; for the studies checked, an unresolved V gene accounts for under half, and the remainder has no known explanation. In all, the sample holds about 330,000 clones, and 88% of those were seen once. Around 5% of the sample belongs to the ten largest clones. The sample was PBMCs or T cells enriched from blood (not recorded which). These TCRs come from a man aged 25-45 years who had recovered from COVID-19.

The chain couples TRBV28 to TRBJ1-5; 10 bases line up with TRBD1. The CDR3 length is 15 residues. V gave up 5 bases and J gave up 2 bases; unmatched junction bases: 3. Germline V gene sequence: CDR1 MDHEN, CDR2 SYDVKM. CDR3 sequence (DNA): TGTGCCAGCAGTGGGGACAGGGGCGGCAATCAGCCCCAGCATTTT. Its protein is CASSGDRGGNQPQHF.

The chain is built from TRBV6-1 and TRBJ1-4; TRBD1 agrees at 8 bases. Germline V gene lookup returns CDR1 MNHNS and CDR2 SASEGT. The CDR3 runs 16 residues. V lost 3 bases, J lost 8 bases, and 11 bases stayed unmatched. The CDR3: CASSEVRGRGEEKLFF. As DNA, the CDR3 is TGTGCCAGCAGTGAGGTCAGGGGGCGAGGAGAGGAAAAACTGTTTTTT.

The V gene is TRBV30, the J gene TRBJ1-2; possibly TRBD1 for D (5 bases). V was cut by 3 bases and J by 4 bases, with 18 bases left in between. The germline V gene has CDR1 GTSNPN and CDR2 SVGIG (reference sequence). This CDR3 is 15 amino acids long. This CDR3 is CAWSRGAGLGYGYTF. CDR3 in DNA: TGTGCCTGGAGCCGTGGGGCGGGGCTCGGCTATGGCTACACCTTC.

The chain carries TRBV7-9 and TRBJ1-1, with TRBD1 matching 7 bases. The CDR3 is 15 residues long. The V gene's germline CDR1 is SEHNR and CDR2 FQNEAQ (reference sequence). The junction had 7 bases not matched to a gene; V was cut back by 5 bases and J by 1 base. The CDR3 nucleotides are TGTGCCAGCAGCGGCTACAGGGGCGCGAACACTGAAGCTTTCTTT. It yields the protein CASSGYRGANTEAFF. Full variable domain (missing parts from reference TRBV7-9 and TRBJ1-1): DTGVSQNPRHKITKRGQNVTFRCDPISEHNRLYWYRQTLGQGPEFLTYFQNEAQLEKSRLLSDRFSAERPKGSFSTLEIQRTEQGDSAMYLCASSGYRGANTEAFFGQGTRLTVV.

The chain couples TRBV15 to TRBJ1-6, with D maybe TRBD1 (6 bases). CDR1 is LNHNV, CDR2 YYDKDF, per germline (reference sequence). CDR3 length: 17 amino acids. V lost 1 base to trimming and J lost 10 bases, with 20 bases between them. DNA for the CDR3: TGTGCCACCAGCAGAGGTGGTACAGGGTCACCCACCTCACCCCTCCACTTT. Its protein product is CATSRGGTGSPTSPLHF.

The rearrangement joins TRBV18 to TRBJ2-3; 8 positions match TRBD1. The length of the CDR3 is 16 residues. The germline V gene encodes CDR1 KGHSH and CDR2 LQKENI. Losses at the gene ends were 3 bases for V and 0 bases for J; bases not matched to a gene: 5. For the CDR3, the DNA is TGTGCCAGCTCACCCTACAGACAGGGGAGCACAGATACGCAGTATTTT. Encoded protein: CASSPYRQGSTDTQYF.

The CDR3 sequence is CASSSTLGTGWEQYF. In nucleotides, the CDR3 is TGTGCCAGCAGCTCCACTCTCGGGACAGGCTGGGAGCAGTACTTC. J is TRBJ2-7 and V is TRBV28; TRBD1 matches 8 bases. The germline CDR1 and CDR2 sequences are MDHEN and SYDVKM. The CDR3 is made up of 15 amino acids. The junction had 14 bases not matched to a gene; V was cut back by 6 bases and J by 7 bases.

This clone was observed once. CDR3 sequence: CASRAPGQGVQPQHF. Here the CDR3 DNA reads TGTGCCAGCAGGGCGCCGGGACAGGGTGTTCAGCCCCAGCATTTT. The chain uses TRBV28 and TRBJ1-5; the match to TRBD1 covers 9 bases. The V segment lost 6 bases and the J segment 6 bases; nucleotides outside the gene matches: 9. Germline CDR1 and CDR2: MDHEN and SYDVKM. The CDR3 extends over 15 amino acids.

Note on this clone: The sample contains more than one DNA sequence encoding this CDR3. The chain has TRBV5-1 and TRBJ1-2; 8 bases are shared with TRBD1. The germline gives CDR1 SGHRS, CDR2 YFSETQ. The CDR3 is made up of 14 amino acids. V lost 3 bases, J lost 2 bases, and 3 bases stayed unmatched. CDR3 nucleotides: TGCGCCAGCAGCTCAGGACAGGGAAACTATGGCTACACCTTC. Its protein is CASSSGQGNYGYTF.

This chain links TRBV27 with TRBJ1-2; D is unresolved. This CDR3 is 11 amino acids long. V dropped 10 bases and J dropped 6 bases, with 12 bases sitting between them. CDR1 MNHEY and CDR2 SMNVEV come from the germline V gene (reference sequence). In DNA form, the CDR3 reads TGTGCCAACCGCGGAATTGATGGCTACACCTTC. This gives the protein CANRGIDGYTF.

The V gene is TRBV2, the J gene TRBJ2-7, with 8 bases fitting TRBD1. This CDR3 has 13 residues. Germline loops: CDR1 SNHLY, CDR2 FYNNEI. V trimming: 7 bases; J trimming: 0 bases; junction bases outside the gene matches: 2. The CDR3 loop is CASTGGSSYEQYF. The CDR3 region has the DNA TGTGCCAGCACAGGGGGCAGCTCCTACGAGCAGTACTTC.

The V and J genes are TRBV28 and TRBJ2-5; 12 nucleotides agree with TRBD2. Trimming took 5 bases from V and 5 from J; bases not matched to a gene: 21. CDR3 size: 20 residues. CDR1 MDHEN and CDR2 SYDVKM come from the germline V gene. CDR3 amino acids: CASSPQVRGLAGGQRETQYF. The CDR3 DNA follows: TGTGCCAGCAGTCCCCAAGTTAGGGGGCTAGCGGGGGGGCAACGGGAGACCCAGTACTTC. The complete variable domain, with remaining parts taken from reference TRBV28 and TRBJ2-5, reads DVKVTQSSRYLVKRTGEKVFLECVQDMDHENMFWYRQDPGLGLRLIYFSYDVKMKEKGDIPEGYSVSREKKERFSLILESASTNQTSMYLCASSPQVRGLAGGQRETQYFGPGTRLLVL.

A few counts support this clone. The chain has TRBV28 and TRBJ2-7, with 8 bases lining up with TRBD1. Germline CDR1 reads MDHEN; CDR2 reads SYDVKM. V lost 4 bases to trimming and J lost 5 bases; unmatched junction nucleotides: 7. This CDR3 is built from 14 residues. The CDR3 region is CASSYPGQDHEQYF. In DNA form, the CDR3 reads TGTGCCAGCAGTTACCCGGGACAGGATCACGAGCAGTACTTC.

The chain carries TRBV28 and TRBJ2-7; 8 bases fit TRBD1. Trimming cost V 7 bases and J 0 bases; bases outside gene matches: 17. The germline gives CDR1 MDHEN, CDR2 SYDVKM. This CDR3 has 18 amino acids. The CDR3 DNA is TGTGCCAGCACCACTACCGGGGTCCAGGGGGCGACCTCCTACGAGCAGTACTTC. This gives the protein CASTTTGVQGATSYEQYF.

The rearrangement joins TRBV19 to TRBJ1-5; D might be TRBD1 (5 bases). The CDR3 contains 17 residues. V lost 4 bases and J 1 base, leaving 17 bases between the germline ends. Germline CDR1 reads LNHDA; CDR2 reads SQIVND (reference sequence). The CDR3 nucleotides read TGTGCCAGTAGTACAGGGTATAGGGGAAGGAGCAATCAGCCCCAGCATTTT. Its protein product is CASSTGYRGRSNQPQHF. The full variable domain, with the rest looked up from reference TRBV19 and TRBJ1-5, is DGGITQSPKYLFRKEGQNVTLSCEQNLNHDAMYWYRQDPGQGLRLIYYSQIVNDFQKGDIAEGYSVSREKKESFPLTVTSAQKNPTAFYLCASSTGYRGRSNQPQHFGDGTRLSIL.

This chain joins TRBV28 and TRBJ1-5, with D tentatively TRBD1 (5 bases). The CDR3 consists of 18 residues. Germline CDR1 is MDHEN and CDR2 is SYDVKM. V was shortened by 5 bases and J by 0 bases, with 20 bases between the two germline ends. CDR3 amino acids: CASSLFAQGLYSNQPQHF. CDR3 bases: TGTGCCAGCAGTCTCTTTGCCCAGGGCCTATATAGCAATCAGCCCCAGCATTTT. The variable domain in full, with the rest retrieved from reference TRBV28 and TRBJ1-5, is DVKVTQSSRYLVKRTGEKVFLECVQDMDHENMFWYRQDPGLGLRLIYFSYDVKMKEKGDIPEGYSVSREKKERFSLILESASTNQTSMYLCASSLFAQGLYSNQPQHFGDGTRLSIL.

This chain links TRBV18 with TRBJ2-7; D is possibly TRBD1 (6 bases). V was clipped by 2 bases and J by 0 bases, with 8 bases between them. Germline assignment: CDR1 KGHSH and CDR2 LQKENI. CDR3 size: 14 residues. The CDR3: CASSPGGASYEQYF. The CDR3 coding sequence is TGTGCCAGCTCACCAGGGGGCGCCTCCTACGAGCAGTACTTC.

This rearrangement joins TRBV3-1 (or the pseudogene TRBV3-2) to TRBJ1-6, with D possibly matching TRBD1 (5 bases). CDR1 is LGHDT, CDR2 YNNKEL, per germline (reference sequence). This CDR3 region has 14 residues. Deletions cut 5 bases from V and 4 bases from J, with 9 bases between. DNA of the CDR3: TGTGCCAGCAGCTCAGGGTTGTATAATTCACCCCTCCACTTT. It yields the protein CASSSGLYNSPLHF.

V gene TRBV14 combines with J gene TRBJ1-2; 7 nucleotides match TRBD1. The V and J ends lost 4 bases and 7 bases, in that order; junction bases with no gene match: 6. The CDR3 loop spans 13 amino acids. The V gene's germline CDR1 is SGHDN and CDR2 FVKESK. In nucleotides, the CDR3 is TGTGCCAGCAGCCCCCAACAGGGGACTGGCTACACCTTC. The encoded protein is CASSPQQGTGYTF.

The chain employs TRBV16 and TRBJ1-4; 8 nucleotides align to TRBD1. The trim removed 3 bases at V and 7 bases at J, leaving 4 bases unmatched. Germline loops: CDR1 KGHSY, CDR2 FQNENV. The CDR3 has 14 residues. CDR3 loop: CASSHRGRGEKLFF. In DNA form, the CDR3 reads TGTGCCAGCAGCCACAGGGGGCGAGGTGAAAAACTGTTTTTT. The variable domain in full, completed from reference TRBV16 and TRBJ1-4, reads GEEVAQTPKHLVRGEGQKAKLYCAPIKGHSYVFWYQQVLKNEFKFLISFQNENVFDETGMPKERFSAKCLPNSPCSLEIQATKLEDSAVYFCASSHRGRGEKLFFGSGTQLSVL.

This sequence joins TRBV11-3 and TRBJ2-1; perhaps TRBD2 as D (6 bases). Germline V gene data show CDR1 as SGHNT and CDR2 as YENEEA. V was shortened by 4 bases and J by 6 bases, with 13 bases between the two germline ends. This CDR3 region has 14 residues. CDR3 in DNA: TGTGCCAGCAGCTACGACCGGGACTCCAATGAGCAGTTCTTC. Its protein product is CASSYDRDSNEQFF.